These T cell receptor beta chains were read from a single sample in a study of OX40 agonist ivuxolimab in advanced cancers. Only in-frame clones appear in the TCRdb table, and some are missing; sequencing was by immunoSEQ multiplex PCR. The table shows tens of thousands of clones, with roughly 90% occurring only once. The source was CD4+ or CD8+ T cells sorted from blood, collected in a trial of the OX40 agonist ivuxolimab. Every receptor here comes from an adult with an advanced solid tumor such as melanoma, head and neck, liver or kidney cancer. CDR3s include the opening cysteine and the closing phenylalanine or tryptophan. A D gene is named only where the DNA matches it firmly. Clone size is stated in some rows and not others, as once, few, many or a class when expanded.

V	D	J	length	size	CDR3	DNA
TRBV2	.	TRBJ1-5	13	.	CASSHDGNQPQHF	TGTGCCAGCAGCCACGACGGAAATCAGCCCCAGCATTTT
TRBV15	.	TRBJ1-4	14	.	CATSPGGSNEKLFF	TGTGCCACCAGCCCGGGGGGGTCTAATGAAAAACTGTTTTTT
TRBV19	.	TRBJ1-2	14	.	CASSIDYTVYGYTF	TGTGCCAGTAGTATAGATTACACAGTCTATGGCTACACCTTC
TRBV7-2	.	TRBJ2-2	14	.	CASSFTWRAGELFF	TGTGCCAGCAGCTTCACGTGGAGAGCCGGGGAGCTGTTTTTT
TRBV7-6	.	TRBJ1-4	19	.	CASSLFGYSSPATNEKLFF	TGTGCCAGCAGCTTATTCGGGTACAGCAGCCCTGCAACTAATGAAAAACTGTTTTTT
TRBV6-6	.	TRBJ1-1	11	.	CASHGVTEAFF	TGTGCCAGCCATGGCGTCACTGAAGCTTTCTTT
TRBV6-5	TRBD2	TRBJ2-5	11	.	CATGRQETQYF	TGTGCCACCGGGAGGCAGGAGACCCAGTACTTC
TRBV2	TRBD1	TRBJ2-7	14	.	CASSVETGSNEQYF	TGTGCCAGCAGTGTAGAGACAGGGTCGAATGAGCAGTACTTC
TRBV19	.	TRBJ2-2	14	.	CASSKVPNTGELFF	TGTGCCAGTAGCAAAGTCCCGAACACCGGGGAGCTGTTTTTT
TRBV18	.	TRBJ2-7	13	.	CASSPSSSYEQYF	TGTGCCAGCTCACCGTCGAGCTCCTACGAGCAGTACTTC
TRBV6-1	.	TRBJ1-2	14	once	CASSEAFGGYGYTF	TGTGCCAGCAGTGAAGCGTTTGGGGGGTATGGCTACACCTTC
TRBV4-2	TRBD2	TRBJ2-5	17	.	CASSQEGTSVKGETQYF	TGTGCCAGCAGCCAAGAAGGGACTAGCGTGAAAGGAGAGACCCAGTACTTC
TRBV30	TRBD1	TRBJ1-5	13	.	CAWTRDRGQPQHF	TGTGCCTGGACACGGGACAGGGGTCAGCCCCAGCATTTT
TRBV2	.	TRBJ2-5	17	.	CASSPTVTNSGWETQYF	TGTGCCAGCAGCCCGACAGTAACCAACTCCGGTTGGGAGACCCAGTACTTC
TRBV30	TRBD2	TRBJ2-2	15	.	CAWSVVAGTTGELFF	TGTGCCTGGAGTGTGGTAGCGGGGACCACCGGGGAGCTGTTTTTT
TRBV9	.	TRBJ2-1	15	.	CASSVFAGRDNEQFF	TGTGCCAGCAGCGTATTTGCGGGAAGGGACAATGAGCAGTTCTTC
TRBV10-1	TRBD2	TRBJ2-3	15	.	CASSDSGGSSDTQYF	TGCGCCAGCAGTGACTCGGGAGGATCGTCAGATACGCAGTATTTT
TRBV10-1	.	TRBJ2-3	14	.	CASSRGPAQDTQYF	TGCGCCAGCAGCAGGGGCCCCGCACAAGATACGCAGTATTTT
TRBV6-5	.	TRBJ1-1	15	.	CASSYPHGVGAEAFF	TGTGCCAGCAGTTACCCCCACGGTGTAGGGGCTGAAGCTTTCTTT
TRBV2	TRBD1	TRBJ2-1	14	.	CASRLTGAYNEQFF	TGTGCCAGCAGGCTGACAGGGGCCTACAATGAGCAGTTCTTC
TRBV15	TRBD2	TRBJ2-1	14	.	CATSRGGLAVGQFF	TGTGCCACCAGCAGAGGAGGGCTAGCGGTCGGGCAGTTCTTC
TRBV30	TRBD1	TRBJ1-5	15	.	CAWKKVGQGNQPQHF	TGTGCCTGGAAAAAAGTGGGACAGGGCAATCAGCCCCAGCATTTT
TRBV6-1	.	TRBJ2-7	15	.	CASSESVGSSYEQYF	TGTGCCAGCAGTGAATCGGTCGGCAGCTCCTACGAGCAGTACTTC
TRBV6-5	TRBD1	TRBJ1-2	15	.	CASSYSQGAMNGYTF	TGTGCCAGCAGTTACTCCCAGGGGGCAATGAATGGCTACACCTTC
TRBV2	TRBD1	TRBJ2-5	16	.	CASRDRSGTGEETQYF	TGTGCCAGCAGAGATCGTTCCGGGACAGGGGAAGAGACCCAGTACTTC
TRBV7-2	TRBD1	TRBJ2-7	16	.	CASSFGLGTGGAEQYF	TGTGCCAGCAGCTTCGGCCTGGGGACAGGGGGCGCTGAGCAGTACTTC
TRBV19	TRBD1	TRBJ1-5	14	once	CASNPQGSNQPQHF	TGTGCCAGTAACCCACAGGGGAGCAATCAGCCCCAGCATTTT
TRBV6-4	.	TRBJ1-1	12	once	CASREGDSEAFF	TGTGCCAGCAGGGAGGGGGACTCTGAAGCTTTCTTT
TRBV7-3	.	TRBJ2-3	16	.	CASSPGGAPSTDTQYF	TGTGCCAGCTCGCCTGGGGGGGCCCCTAGCACAGATACGCAGTATTTT
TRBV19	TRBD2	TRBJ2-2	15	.	CASSIGGRAAGELFF	TGTGCCAGTAGTATCGGCGGGAGGGCCGCGGGGGAGCTGTTTTTT
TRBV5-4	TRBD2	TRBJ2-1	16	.	CASSFGLAGDYNEQFF	TGTGCCAGCAGCTTCGGACTAGCGGGGGACTACAATGAGCAGTTCTTC
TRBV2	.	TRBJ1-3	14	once	CASSELVSGNTIYF	TGTGCCAGCAGTGAACTGGTCTCTGGAAACACCATATATTTT
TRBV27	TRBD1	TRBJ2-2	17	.	CASSLKPPGTGIGELFF	TGTGCCAGCAGTTTAAAACCTCCCGGGACAGGGATCGGGGAGCTGTTTTTT
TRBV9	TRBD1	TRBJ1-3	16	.	CASSAIQRQGRNTIYF	TGTGCCAGCAGCGCAATCCAAAGACAGGGCAGAAACACCATATATTTT
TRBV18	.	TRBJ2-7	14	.	CASSPPSISYEQYF	TGTGCCAGCTCACCACCAAGTATCTCCTACGAGCAGTACTTC
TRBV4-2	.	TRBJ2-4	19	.	CASSQESGSIFSVKNIQYF	TGTGCCAGCAGCCAAGAATCGGGAAGCATCTTTAGTGTCAAAAACATTCAGTACTTC
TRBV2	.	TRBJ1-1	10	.	CASIESKAFF	TGTGCCAGCATAGAAAGTAAAGCTTTCTTT
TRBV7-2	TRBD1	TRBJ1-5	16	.	CASSPDRGRGNQPQHF	TGTGCCAGCAGCCCAGACAGGGGGCGAGGCAATCAGCCCCAGCATTTT
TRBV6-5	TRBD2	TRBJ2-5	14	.	CASSSYGGRKTQYF	TGTGCCAGCAGTTCCTACGGCGGGAGAAAGACCCAGTACTTC
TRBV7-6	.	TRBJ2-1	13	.	CASSLGPPGEQFF	TGTGCCAGCAGCTTAGGTCCCCCGGGTGAGCAGTTCTTC
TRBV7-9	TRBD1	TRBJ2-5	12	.	CASSRQGETQYF	TGTGCCAGCAGCCGACAGGGAGAGACCCAGTACTTC
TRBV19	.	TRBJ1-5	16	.	CASSISPGDNNQPQHF	TGTGCCAGTAGTATTTCTCCAGGGGATAACAATCAGCCCCAGCATTTT
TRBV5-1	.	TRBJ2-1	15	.	CASSLGAGAWDEQFF	TGCGCCAGCAGCTTGGGGGCAGGCGCCTGGGATGAGCAGTTCTTC
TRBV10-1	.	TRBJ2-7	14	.	CASSERTDPYEQYF	TGCGCCAGCAGTGAGAGGACCGACCCCTACGAGCAGTACTTC
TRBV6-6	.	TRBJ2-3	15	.	CASSQSGSSTDTQYF	TGTGCCAGCAGTCAATCAGGCTCTAGCACAGATACGCAGTATTTT
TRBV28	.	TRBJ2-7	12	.	CASYGQNYEQYF	TGTGCCAGCTATGGGCAGAACTACGAGCAGTACTTC
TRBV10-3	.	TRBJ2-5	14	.	CAISEQVYQETQYF	TGTGCCATCAGTGAACAGGTGTACCAAGAGACCCAGTACTTC
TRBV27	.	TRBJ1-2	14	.	CASSSLDRLYGYTF	TGTGCCAGCAGTTCCCTAGACAGACTCTATGGCTACACCTTC
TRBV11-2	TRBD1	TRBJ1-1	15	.	CASSLRGQGNTEAFF	TGTGCCAGCAGCTTACGGGGACAGGGGAACACTGAAGCTTTCTTT